This T cell receptor (beta chain) was profiled in a study of tumor-infiltrating lymphocytes in localized non-small cell lung cancer. Study-wide results and limits: Different pieces of the same tissue were used for each assay. IM1 and IM2 tumors showed no difference in T-cell fraction.

This clone was picked up a small number of times. Its target is not known. The length of the CDR3 is 14 residues. CDR1 SEHNR and CDR2 FQNEAQ come from the germline V gene (reference sequence). Trimming left V 4 bases short and J 2 bases short, with 9 bases between. Only in-frame clones appear in the TCRdb table, and some are missing; sequencing was by immunoSEQ multiplex PCR. Among 10,000 or so clones listed, around four fifths were seen once. J is TRBJ1-5 and V is TRBV7-9; D possibly corresponds to TRBD1 (6 bases). The clonotype originates from a human donor with non-small cell lung cancer. What was sequenced was uninvolved lung tissue not adjacent to the tumor. CDR3 residues: CASSSWTGNQPQHF. CDR3 in DNA: TGTGCCAGCAGCTCATGGACAGGCAATCAGCCCCAGCATTTT.